A selection of T cell receptor beta chains follows, all from one sample in a study of CD8 T cells in ankylosing spondylitis. TCRdb re-analysed the 5' RACE reads in MiXCR, keeping a single row per CDR3 protein. The profile shows some 150,000 distinct CDR3 sequences, 40% to 50% of them singletons. Sequencing input: synovial fluid, either unsorted or a sorted T cell fraction (not recorded which). The receptors were gathered from a male donor with ankylosing spondylitis. CDR3s include the opening cysteine and the closing phenylalanine or tryptophan. D genes are given only for firm matches. Only part of the rows carry a size: once, few, many, or a class if the clone is expanded.

abundance: -
v_gene: TRBV20-1
len: 16
j_gene: TRBJ2-1
d_gene: TRBD1
CDR3nt: TGCAGTGCTGGCCCCCTACAGGGGGCCCTTTACTATGAGCAGTTCTTC
CDR3aa: CSAGPLQGALYYEQFF

abundance: -
v_gene: TRBV12-3/TRBV12-4
len: 14
j_gene: TRBJ1-1
d_gene: -
CDR3nt: TGTGCCAGCAGTGCCCCCGGGACACCTTATGAAGCTTTCTTT
CDR3aa: CASSAPGTPYEAFF

abundance: many
v_gene: TRBV29-1
len: 19
j_gene: TRBJ2-5
d_gene: TRBD2
CDR3nt: TGCAGCGTGGCCGGACGGTGGCGAGAGAGCGGGAGGGCCGGGGAGACCCAGTACTTC
CDR3aa: CSVAGRWRESGRAGETQYF

abundance: few
v_gene: TRBV27
len: 15
j_gene: TRBJ1-5
d_gene: TRBD1
CDR3nt: TGTGCCAGCAGTTTATCCGGGACAGGGGAGCGCCCCCAGCATTTT
CDR3aa: CASSLSGTGERPQHF

abundance: few
v_gene: TRBV4-1
len: 18
j_gene: TRBJ1-1
d_gene: -
CDR3nt: TGCGCCAGCAGCCAAGATCCAGTATGGGACCGCCTGAACACTGAAGCTTTCTTT
CDR3aa: CASSQDPVWDRLNTEAFF

abundance: -
v_gene: TRBV25-1
len: 15
j_gene: TRBJ1-1
d_gene: TRBD1
CDR3nt: TGTGCCAGCAGCGAAGGACAGGACATGAACACTGAAGCTTTCTTT
CDR3aa: CASSEGQDMNTEAFF

abundance: -
v_gene: TRBV20-1
len: 12
j_gene: TRBJ1-2
d_gene: -
CDR3nt: TGCAGTGCTAGAGAGACCTACTATGGCTACACCTTC
CDR3aa: CSARETYYGYTF

abundance: many
v_gene: TRBV12-3/TRBV12-4
len: 15
j_gene: TRBJ1-1
d_gene: TRBD1
CDR3nt: TGTGCCAGCAGTTTGTATGGGACAGGGGGCACTGAAGCTTTCTTT
CDR3aa: CASSLYGTGGTEAFF

abundance: -
v_gene: TRBV30
len: 17
j_gene: TRBJ2-7
d_gene: TRBD1
CDR3nt: TGTGCCTGGGTGATAACCCTAGGGGGCTCGACCTCCTACGAGCAGTACTTC
CDR3aa: CAWVITLGGSTSYEQYF

abundance: once
v_gene: TRBV4-1
len: 16
j_gene: TRBJ2-4
d_gene: -
CDR3nt: TGCGCCAGCAGCCAAGGAAGAGCGGTAGCCAAAAACATTCAGTACTTC
CDR3aa: CASSQGRAVAKNIQYF

abundance: -
v_gene: TRBV10-3
len: 17
j_gene: TRBJ2-5
d_gene: -
CDR3nt: TGTGCCATCAGTGATCCCACCGCCAGGCCCCAGGGAGAGACCCAGTACTTC
CDR3aa: CAISDPTARPQGETQYF

abundance: few
v_gene: TRBV10-3
len: 15
j_gene: TRBJ2-2
d_gene: -
CDR3nt: TGTGCCATCAGTGGGGACAACACGAACACCGGGGAGCTGTTTTTT
CDR3aa: CAISGDNTNTGELFF

abundance: many
v_gene: TRBV7-9
len: 15
j_gene: TRBJ2-1
d_gene: TRBD1
CDR3nt: TGTGCCAGCAGTTTATCGGTGACAGGGGGGTATGAGCAGTTCTTC
CDR3aa: CASSLSVTGGYEQFF

abundance: few
v_gene: TRBV12-3/TRBV12-4
len: 16
j_gene: TRBJ1-2
d_gene: -
CDR3nt: TGTGCCAGCAGCCAGGGGCCTGCAGCAGGGGAGGATGGCTACACCTTC
CDR3aa: CASSQGPAAGEDGYTF

abundance: few
v_gene: TRBV9
len: 15
j_gene: TRBJ2-1
d_gene: -
CDR3nt: TGTGCCAGCAGCGTGGAAGTGGCGAGCTGGGATGAGCAGTTCTTC
CDR3aa: CASSVEVASWDEQFF

abundance: -
v_gene: TRBV24-1
len: 15
j_gene: TRBJ2-1
d_gene: TRBD1
CDR3nt: TGTGCCACCGCCGTGGACAGGGAGCCATTCAATGAGCAGTTCTTC
CDR3aa: CATAVDREPFNEQFF

abundance: -
v_gene: TRBV10-3
len: 19
j_gene: TRBJ2-3
d_gene: TRBD2
CDR3nt: TGTGCCATCAGTGTCCCTAAGGGACTAGCGGGAGATGGCACAGATACGCAGTATTTT
CDR3aa: CAISVPKGLAGDGTDTQYF

abundance: -
v_gene: TRBV4-3
len: 13
j_gene: TRBJ1-1
d_gene: -
CDR3nt: TGCGCCAGCAGCCCAGACAGCTACACTGAAGCTTTCTTT
CDR3aa: CASSPDSYTEAFF

abundance: -
v_gene: TRBV4-2
len: 15
j_gene: TRBJ2-1
d_gene: -
CDR3nt: TGTGCCAGCAGCCAAGATACAGGGAGGTACAATGAGCAGTTCTTC
CDR3aa: CASSQDTGRYNEQFF

abundance: -
v_gene: TRBV2
len: 15
j_gene: TRBJ2-2
d_gene: TRBD2
CDR3nt: TGTGCCAGCAGTGTCCTAGCGGGACGCACCGGGGAGCTGTTTTTT
CDR3aa: CASSVLAGRTGELFF

abundance: few
v_gene: TRBV18
len: 14
j_gene: TRBJ1-1
d_gene: -
CDR3nt: TGTGCCAGCTCACCAGGAGGCCTGAACACTGAAGCTTTCTTT
CDR3aa: CASSPGGLNTEAFF

abundance: many
v_gene: TRBV7-2
len: 17
j_gene: TRBJ2-1
d_gene: -
CDR3nt: TGTGCCAGCAGCTCCAGTCTCCGGCAGGTCTCCTACAATGAGCAGTTCTTC
CDR3aa: CASSSSLRQVSYNEQFF

abundance: -
v_gene: TRBV12-3/TRBV12-4
len: 17
j_gene: TRBJ1-3
d_gene: -
CDR3nt: TGTGCCAGCAGTTTTATGGCAGGCTGGAACTCTGGAAACACCATATATTTT
CDR3aa: CASSFMAGWNSGNTIYF

abundance: -
v_gene: TRBV6-1
len: 14
j_gene: TRBJ1-1
d_gene: -
CDR3nt: TGTGCCAGCAGTCCTAGGACCGCGGGCACTGAAGCTTTCTTT
CDR3aa: CASSPRTAGTEAFF